Listed here are 4 T cell receptor beta chains from one sample, sequenced in a study of cytomegalovirus exposure and HLA in healthy donors (TCRdb year 2017). The library was prepared using the immunoSEQ multiplex PCR assay. A mixture of 60 forward primers for TCR Vbeta segments and 13 reverse primers for TCR Jbeta segments was used in the multiplex PCR. Held by TCRdb, this immuneACCESS table contains in-frame sequences only and omits some clones. Under half of the omission traces to an unresolved V gene where checked; the cause of the rest is unknown. For this sample the table gives about 110,000 clones, of which approximately 83% were detected only once. The top ten constitute 1.5% to 2% of the sample. The sequencing input was PBMCs. These TCRs come from a man aged 35 to 55 in good health and CMV-seronegative.

This chain uses TRBV30 with TRBJ1-1; D perhaps matches TRBD1 (5 bases). CDR1 GTSNPN and CDR2 SVGIG come from the germline V gene (reference sequence). V gave up 0 bases and J gave up 7 bases, with 12 bases separating them. The CDR3 contains 13 residues. As DNA, the CDR3 is TGTGCCTGGAGTGTGGGGGGGACTGGTGAAGCTTTCTTT. As protein: CAWSVGGTGEAFF.

The rearrangement uses TRBV28 and TRBJ1-2, with D uncertain. The CDR3 is 13 residues long. Germline values: CDR1 MDHEN, CDR2 SYDVKM. Trimming took 2 bases from V and 4 from J, leaving 8 bases between them. The CDR3 sequence is CASSLPTGYGYTF. CDR3 DNA: TGTGCCAGCAGTTTACCCACGGGCTATGGCTACACCTTC.

A single count supports this clone. This chain joins TRBV6-1 and TRBJ1-2, with D unclear. Per the germline V gene, CDR1 is MNHNS and CDR2 is SASEGT. CDR3 length: 13 residues. V was trimmed by 3 bases and J by 8 bases, leaving 13 bases between them. Here the CDR3 DNA reads TGTGCCAGCAGTGATCAGGTCCGGGGAGGCTACACCTTC. Translated: CASSDQVRGGYTF.

This chain connects TRBV5-6 to TRBJ2-7, with 8 bases lining up with TRBD2. The junction had 15 bases not matched to a gene; V was cut back by 5 bases and J by 2 bases. CDR1 SGHDT and CDR2 YYEEEE come from the germline V gene. The CDR3 sequence is 17 residues long. The CDR3, as DNA: TGTGCCAGCAGTTCTAAACCAGCGGGGGCCATAGCCTACGAGCAGTACTTC. This sequence encodes CASSSKPAGAIAYEQYF.